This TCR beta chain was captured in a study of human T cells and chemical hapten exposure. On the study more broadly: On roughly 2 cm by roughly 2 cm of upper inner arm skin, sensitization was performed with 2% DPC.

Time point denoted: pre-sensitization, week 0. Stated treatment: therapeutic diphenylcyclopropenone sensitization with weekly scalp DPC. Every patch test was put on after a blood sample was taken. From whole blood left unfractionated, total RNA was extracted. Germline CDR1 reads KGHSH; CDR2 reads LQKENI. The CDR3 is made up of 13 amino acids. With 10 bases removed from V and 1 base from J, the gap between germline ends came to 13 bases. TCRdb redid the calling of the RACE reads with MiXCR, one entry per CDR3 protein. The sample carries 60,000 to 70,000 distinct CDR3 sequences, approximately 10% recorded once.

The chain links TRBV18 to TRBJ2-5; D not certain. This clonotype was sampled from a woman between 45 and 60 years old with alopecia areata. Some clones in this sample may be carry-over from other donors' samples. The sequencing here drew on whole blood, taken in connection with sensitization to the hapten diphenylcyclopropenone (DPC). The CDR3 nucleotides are TGTGCCACCACACTTACGGGCCAAGAGACCCAGTACTTC. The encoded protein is CATTLTGQETQYF.